A single sample gave rise to the 17 T cell receptor beta chains below, sequenced in a study of tumor and adjacent non-tumor tissue in lung cancer. A modified ARM-PCR protocol with three rounds of nested PCR amplified TCRbeta. TCRdb itself ran the multiplex PCR reads through MiXCR, one entry per CDR3 protein. This sample has 100,000 to 120,000 distinct CDR3 sequences, with approximately 87% found just once. This sample's RNA came from whole unsorted tissue. What was sequenced was lung tumor tissue. All receptors derive from a man between 65 and 79 years old with non-small cell lung cancer.

This clonotype was seen just once. A clone one base away is much larger, so this may be a read error. The rearrangement joins TRBV5-1 to TRBJ1-1; 8 nucleotides agree with TRBD1. J lost 0 bases, V lost 4 bases, and 5 bases had no gene match. The germline CDR1 and CDR2 sequences are SGHRS and YFSETQ. This CDR3 spans 15 amino acids. The CDR3: CASSRRTGMNTEAFF. The CDR3 DNA reads TGCGCCAGCAGCAGGAGGACAGGGATGAACACTGAAGCTTTCTTT.

A word on this clonotype: At one end the junction does not follow the germline gene, possibly because of a read error. The chain recombines TRBV7-8 with TRBJ2-2, with D unresolved. The CDR3 extends over 12 amino acids. Germline CDR1 reads SGHVS; CDR2 reads FQNEAQ. CDR3 amino acids: CASNLGTGELFF. The CDR3 nucleotides read TGTGCCAGCAACTTAGGAACTGGGGAGCTGTTTTTT.

A word on this clonotype: The junction differs from germline at one of its ends, possibly a read error. The chain has TRBV28 and TRBJ1-2; D is ambiguous. The CDR3 totals 15 residues. Looked up from germline, CDR1 is MDHEN and CDR2 is SYDVKM. The CDR3 coding sequence is TGTGCCAGCGGTTTATCCTTACTGGGGTCTTTGGGCTATACCTTC. It yields the protein CASGLSLLGSLGYTF.

About this clonotype itself: In this CDR3 the conserved last residue, phenylalanine or tryptophan, is missing, so a read error is likely. CDR3 protein: CSAERRKGNYGYTL. In DNA, the CDR3 is TGCAGCGCCGAGAGAAGGAAGGGTAACTATGGCTACACCTTA. V and J are TRBV29-1 and TRBJ1-2; unclear D gene. The CDR3 is 14 amino acids. Looked up from germline, CDR1 is SQVTM and CDR2 is ANQGSEA. The germline V and J ends were trimmed by 7 bases and 1 base, with 16 bases remaining between them.

The chain couples TRBV12-3 or TRBV12-4 to TRBJ2-7; 7 bases line up with TRBD2. Trimming took 3 bases from V and 4 from J; bases not matched to a gene: 15. The CDR3 loop spans 17 amino acids. CDR3 sequence (DNA): TGTGCCAGCAGTTTTCATCTAGCGGCAACGAGCTCTTACGAGCAGTACTTC. It is translated as CASSFHLAATSSYEQYF.

This clonotype occurred many times. J is TRBJ2-7 and V is TRBV28, with D uncertain. V was cut by 3 bases and J by 6 bases, with 9 bases left in between. The germline V gene encodes CDR1 MDHEN and CDR2 SYDVKM. The CDR3 covers 12 residues. The CDR3 nucleotides read TGTGCCAGCAGTTTGGGCCCAGGCGAGCAGTACTTC. Protein: CASSLGPGEQYF.

Of note for this clonotype: One junction end disagrees with the germline gene, perhaps due to a read error. The chain combines TRBV4-1 with TRBJ2-5; maybe TRBD2 (6 bases). CDR1 is MGHRA and CDR2 is YSYEKL in the germline V gene. The CDR3 has 14 amino acids. The chain's CDR3 is CACRQQWGEETQYF. CDR3 bases: TGCGCCTGCAGGCAACAGTGGGGGGAAGAGACCCAGTACTTC.

About this clonotype itself: One end of the junction does not line up with germline, which may come from a read error. This chain connects TRBV4-1 to TRBJ1-1; D not certain. The CDR3 loop spans 15 amino acids. Germline V gene lookup returns CDR1 MGHRA and CDR2 YSYEKL. The CDR3 nucleotides are TGCGCCAGCAGGCAAGTTACGGGGTTGAACACTGAAGCTTTCTTT. Translating it yields CASRQVTGLNTEAFF.

The chain links TRBV11-3 to TRBJ2-5; the D gene is possibly TRBD2 (5 bases). The germline V gene encodes CDR1 SGHNT and CDR2 YENEEA. V was clipped by 5 bases and J by 3 bases, with 10 bases between them. The length of the CDR3 is 13 residues. CDR3 nucleotides: TGTGCCAGCAGCCGAGGGTTGGAAGAGACCCAGTACTTC. It is translated as CASSRGLEETQYF.

Regarding this clonotype: Germline is not matched at one junction end, which may reflect a read error. The chain is built from TRBV6-6 and TRBJ2-3; 10 bases are a match to TRBD1. CDR3 length equals 17 residues. CDR1 MNHNY and CDR2 SVGAGI come from the germline V gene (reference sequence). CDR3 residues: CARSYEPDRGRTDTQYF. Here the CDR3 DNA reads TGTGCCAGAAGTTACGAGCCAGACAGGGGGCGCACAGATACGCAATATTTT.

As for this clonotype: One junction end does not reproduce the germline sequence, and a read error may be involved. The chain joins TRBV28 to TRBJ1-6; weak D call: TRBD1 (5 bases). This CDR3 spans 16 amino acids. Germline loops: CDR1 MDHEN, CDR2 SYDVKM. The CDR3 spells CTSSAGGAGYSSPLHF. The DNA of the CDR3 is TGTACCAGCAGTGCTGGTGGGGCGGGTTATAGTTCACCCCTCCACTTT.

Points on this clonotype: A junction boundary mismatches the germline segment, possibly from a read error. This chain connects TRBV12-3 or TRBV12-4 to TRBJ2-1; a weak D match, TRBD2 (6 bases). This CDR3 has 14 residues. CDR3 bases: TGTACCAGCAGTCTAGCGTGGGGCTCTGATGAGCAGTTCTTC. Its translation is CTSSLAWGSDEQFF.

As for this clonotype: Germline is not matched at one junction end, which may reflect a read error. The rearrangement joins TRBV5-4 to TRBJ2-7, with D perhaps matching TRBD1 (5 bases). CDR3 size: 15 residues. Per the germline V gene, CDR1 is SGHNT and CDR2 is YYREEE (reference sequence). The CDR3 region has the DNA TGTGCCAGCAGCCAAGGACATATTAAAACCTACGAGCTGTACTTC. This codes for CASSQGHIKTYELYF.

The rearrangement joins TRBV12-3 or TRBV12-4 to TRBJ2-7; TRBD2 might be the D (5 bases). The V gene lost 2 bases and the J gene lost 5 bases, with 10 bases spanning the gap. The CDR3 runs to 13 residues. The CDR3: CASSLSGSHEQYF. Written as DNA, the CDR3 is TGTGCCAGCAGTTTATCTGGGAGTCACGAGCAGTACTTC.

This clonotype was counted ten times or more. This chain links TRBV20-1 with TRBJ1-1; D uncertain. Germline CDR1 reads DFQATT; CDR2 reads SNEGSKA (reference sequence). Trimming cost V 3 bases and J 1 base, with 6 bases left between them. This CDR3 has 12 amino acids. CDR3 bases: TGCAGTGCTAGCGAAGGGAACACTGAAGCTTTCTTT. Protein: CSASEGNTEAFF.

With regard to this clonotype: No conserved phenylalanine or tryptophan is present at the end of the CDR3, so a read error is the likely explanation. It is unclear where the CDR3 begins or ends on the DNA, so no DNA is shown, and the CDR3 is as TCRdb lists it. J is TRBJ2-7 and V is TRBV11-1; the table's TRBD1 call for D was not verified on the DNA. The CDR3 extends over 15 residues, inclusive of both ends. Germline-derived CDR1 and CDR2 are SGHAT and FQDESV (reference sequence). Here the CDR3 reads CASSLLGQGAYEQYL.

The chain uses TRBV4-3 and TRBJ2-2; the match to TRBD1 covers 9 bases. Germline V gene sequence: CDR1 LGHNA, CDR2 YSLEER. The V and J ends lost 7 bases and 7 bases, in that order; junction bases with no gene match: 7. This CDR3 region has 14 residues. CDR3 protein: CASNHRGLIGELFF. CDR3 coding DNA: TGCGCCAGCAACCACAGGGGGCTGATCGGGGAGCTGTTTTTT.